This T cell receptor (beta chain) originates from a study of blood T cells in healthy people across ages. Germline loops: CDR1 MNHEY, CDR2 SMNVEV (reference sequence). CDR3 length: 14 amino acids. V gave up 5 bases and J gave up 2 bases; unmatched junction bases: 6. Study results and limitations: Researchers deemed the diversity estimates from one million T cells underestimates.

Only a few counts were recorded for this clonotype. Its specificity is not known. The second PCR ran about 6 to 11 cycles with a sample-barcoded 5' primer and J-beta primers. MiXCR, applied by TCRdb to the 5' RACE reads, yields one record per CDR3 protein. The sample includes around 1,800,000 distinct CDR3 sequences, about two fifths of them seen just once. This receptor was identified in a human donor in good health. The sequenced material came from blood. The chain is built from TRBV27 and TRBJ2-7; TRBD1 matches at 7 bases. The CDR3 nucleotides read TGTGCCAGCAGTCCGACAGGGAAAGCCTACGAGCAGTACTTC. Amino acids: CASSPTGKAYEQYF.